This TCR beta chain was documented in a study of T cells in Graves' hyperthyroidism and ophthalmopathy. TCR beta CDR3 sequences were amplified from RNA transcripts. In the first-round RT-PCR of the TCR CDR3, the HTBI primer set was used. TCRdb independently ran MiXCR on the multiplex PCR reads; one entry per CDR3 protein. The profile shows about 770,000 distinct CDR3 sequences, 18% of them singletons. This clonotype showed up many times. The CDR3 loop spans 13 amino acids. J gave up 9 bases and V 7 bases, and 5 bases lay outside the gene matches. Germline CDR1 reads MNHEY; CDR2 reads SMNVEV (reference sequence).

This chain uses TRBV27 with TRBJ1-6; TRBD1 agrees at 8 bases. The sequencing sample was made of blood. This TCR came from a woman in her forties or fifties with Graves' hyperthyroidism that later progressed to Graves' ophthalmopathy. The CDR3 DNA reads as TGTGCCAGCACCGAGACAGGGGTTTCACCCCTCCACTTT. It codes for CASTETGVSPLHF.